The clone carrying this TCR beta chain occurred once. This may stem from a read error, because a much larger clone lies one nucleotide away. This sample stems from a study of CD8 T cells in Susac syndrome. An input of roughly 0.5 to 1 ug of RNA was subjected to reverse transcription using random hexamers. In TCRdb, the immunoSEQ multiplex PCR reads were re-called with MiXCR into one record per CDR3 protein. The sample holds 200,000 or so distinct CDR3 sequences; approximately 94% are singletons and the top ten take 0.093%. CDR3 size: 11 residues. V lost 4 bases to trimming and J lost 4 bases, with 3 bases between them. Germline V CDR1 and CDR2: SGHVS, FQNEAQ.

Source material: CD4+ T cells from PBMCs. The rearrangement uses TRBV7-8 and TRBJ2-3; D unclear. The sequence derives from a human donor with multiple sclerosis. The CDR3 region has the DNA TGTGCCAGCAGCTCCCCAGATACGCAGTATTTT. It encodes CASSSPDTQYF.